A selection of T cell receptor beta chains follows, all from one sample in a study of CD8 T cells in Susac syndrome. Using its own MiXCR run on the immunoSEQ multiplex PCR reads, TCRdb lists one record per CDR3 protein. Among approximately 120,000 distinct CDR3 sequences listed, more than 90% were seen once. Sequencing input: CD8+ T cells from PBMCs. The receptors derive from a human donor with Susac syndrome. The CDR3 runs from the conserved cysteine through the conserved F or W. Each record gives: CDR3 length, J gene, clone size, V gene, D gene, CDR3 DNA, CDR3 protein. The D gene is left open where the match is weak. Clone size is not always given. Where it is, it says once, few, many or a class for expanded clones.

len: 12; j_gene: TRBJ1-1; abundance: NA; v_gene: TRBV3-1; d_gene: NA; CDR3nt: TGTGCCAGCAGCCAAGGATTGGTTCCGCACGCCTTT; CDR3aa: CASSQGLVPHAF
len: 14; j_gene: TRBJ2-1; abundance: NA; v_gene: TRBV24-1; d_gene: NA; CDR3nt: TGTGCCACCAGTGATGGACAGAAGTACAATGAGCAGTTCTTC; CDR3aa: CATSDGQKYNEQFF
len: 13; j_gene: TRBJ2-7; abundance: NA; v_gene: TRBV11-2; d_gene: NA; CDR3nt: TGTGCCAGCAGCTTAGGACTAGTTTACGAGCAGTACTTC; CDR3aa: CASSLGLVYEQYF
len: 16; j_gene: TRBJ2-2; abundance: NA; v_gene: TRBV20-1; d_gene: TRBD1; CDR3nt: TGCAGTGCTAGATTAGTCTCACAGGGGGACACCGGGGAGCTGTTTTTT; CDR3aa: CSARLVSQGDTGELFF
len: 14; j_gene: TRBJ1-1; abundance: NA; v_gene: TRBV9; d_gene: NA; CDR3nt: TGTGCCAGCAGCCCCGCCGGCTTGAACACTGAAGCTTTCTTT; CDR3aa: CASSPAGLNTEAFF
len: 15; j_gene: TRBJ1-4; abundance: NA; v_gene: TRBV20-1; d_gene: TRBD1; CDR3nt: TGCAGTGCTAGGTACTTCCGGGACAGTAATGAAAAACTGTTTTTT; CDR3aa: CSARYFRDSNEKLFF
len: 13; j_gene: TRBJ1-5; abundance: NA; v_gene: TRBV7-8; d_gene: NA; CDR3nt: TGTGCCAGCAGCTTAGAAAGGAATCAGCCCCAGCATTTT; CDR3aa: CASSLERNQPQHF
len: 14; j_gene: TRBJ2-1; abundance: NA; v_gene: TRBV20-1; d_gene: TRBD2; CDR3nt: TGCAGTGCTAGTTTCGGACTAGCTTCGGATGAGCAGTTCTTC; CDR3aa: CSASFGLASDEQFF
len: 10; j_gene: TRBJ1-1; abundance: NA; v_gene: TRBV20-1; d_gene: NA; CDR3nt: TGCAGTGCTAGTTGGACTGAAGCTTTCTTT; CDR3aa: CSASWTEAFF
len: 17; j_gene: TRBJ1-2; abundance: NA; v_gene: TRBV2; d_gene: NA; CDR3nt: TGTGCCAGCAGTGAATTTAGAAGTCGAGGAGCTAACTATGGCTACACCTTC; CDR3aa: CASSEFRSRGANYGYTF
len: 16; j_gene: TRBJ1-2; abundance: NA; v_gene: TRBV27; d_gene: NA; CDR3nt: TGTGCCAGCAGAGGAAGGGGGGATATCCCAAACTATGGCTACACCTTC; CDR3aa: CASRGRGDIPNYGYTF
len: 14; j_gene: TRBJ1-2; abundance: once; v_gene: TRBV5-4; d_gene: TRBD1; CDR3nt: TGTGCCAGCAGCTGGTGGGACAGGAGCTATGGCTACACCTTC; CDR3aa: CASSWWDRSYGYTF
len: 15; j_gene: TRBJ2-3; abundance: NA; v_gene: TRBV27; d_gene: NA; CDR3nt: TGTGCCAGCAGCCCATGGGGGGAGAGGCCCGATACGCAGTATTTT; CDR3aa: CASSPWGERPDTQYF
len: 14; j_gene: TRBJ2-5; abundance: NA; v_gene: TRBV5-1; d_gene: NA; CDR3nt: TGCGCCAGCAGCTTGTTTCACAGACAAGAGACCCAGTACTTC; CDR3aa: CASSLFHRQETQYF
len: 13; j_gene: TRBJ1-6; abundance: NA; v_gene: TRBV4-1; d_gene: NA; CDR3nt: TGCGCCAGCAGCCAAGAGGGGAATTCACCCCTCCACTTT; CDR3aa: CASSQEGNSPLHF
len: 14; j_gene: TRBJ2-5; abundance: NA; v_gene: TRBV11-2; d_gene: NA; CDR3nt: TGTGCCAGCAGCTTACTACCCGATCGGGAGACCCAGTACTTC; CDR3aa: CASSLLPDRETQYF
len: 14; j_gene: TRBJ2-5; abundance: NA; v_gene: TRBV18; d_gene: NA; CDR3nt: TGTGCCAGCTCACCTTATCCACTAGAAGAGACCCAGTACTTC; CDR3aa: CASSPYPLEETQYF
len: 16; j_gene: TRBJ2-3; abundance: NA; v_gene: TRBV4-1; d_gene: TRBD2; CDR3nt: TGCGCCAGCAGCCCGCAACTAGCGGGAGTTGGAGATACGCAGTATTTT; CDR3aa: CASSPQLAGVGDTQYF
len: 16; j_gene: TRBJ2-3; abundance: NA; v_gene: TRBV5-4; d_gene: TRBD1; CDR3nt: TGTGCCAGCAGCCAACCGACAGGGGGAGGCACAGATACGCAGTATTTT; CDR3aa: CASSQPTGGGTDTQYF
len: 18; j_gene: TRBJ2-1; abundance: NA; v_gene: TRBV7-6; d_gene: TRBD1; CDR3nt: TGTGCCAGCAGCCCCATCCCGCCGATGACAGGGGCCTACAATGAGCAGTTCTTC; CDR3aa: CASSPIPPMTGAYNEQFF
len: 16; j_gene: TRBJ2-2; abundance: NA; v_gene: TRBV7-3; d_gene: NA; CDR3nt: TGTGCCAGCAGCCCTAACCTACAGTACCCCACCGGGGAGCTGTTTTTT; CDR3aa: CASSPNLQYPTGELFF
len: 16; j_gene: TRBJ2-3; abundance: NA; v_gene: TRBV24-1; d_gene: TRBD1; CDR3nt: TGTGCCACCAGTGATCGGACAGGGACTGGCACAGATACGCAGTATTTT; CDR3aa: CATSDRTGTGTDTQYF
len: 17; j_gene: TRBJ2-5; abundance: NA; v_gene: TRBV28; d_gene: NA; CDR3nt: TGTGCCAGCAGTTTATGGACCTCCGGGACATCGCAAGAGACCCAGTACTTC; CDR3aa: CASSLWTSGTSQETQYF
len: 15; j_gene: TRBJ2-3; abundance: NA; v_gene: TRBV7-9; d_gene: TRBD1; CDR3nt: TGTGCCAGCAGCCCACAGGGGTCGAGCACAGATACGCAGTATTTT; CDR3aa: CASSPQGSSTDTQYF
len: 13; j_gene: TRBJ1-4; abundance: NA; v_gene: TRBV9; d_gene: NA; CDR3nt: TGTGCCAGCAGCGTAGCGGTTAATGAAAAACTGTTTTTT; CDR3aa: CASSVAVNEKLFF
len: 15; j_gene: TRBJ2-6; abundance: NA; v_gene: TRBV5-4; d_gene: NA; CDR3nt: TGTGCCAGCAGCCATCAGGGAGCAGGGGCCAACGTCCTGACTTTC; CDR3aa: CASSHQGAGANVLTF
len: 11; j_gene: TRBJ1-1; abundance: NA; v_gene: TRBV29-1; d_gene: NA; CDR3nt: TGCAGCGTTGAAGAGGGCAGAGGGGCTTTCTTT; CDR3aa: CSVEEGRGAFF
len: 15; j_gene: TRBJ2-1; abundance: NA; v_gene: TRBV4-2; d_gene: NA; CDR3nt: TGTGCCAGCAGCCAAGATAGGTCAGGGGTCGGTGAGCAGTTCTTC; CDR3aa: CASSQDRSGVGEQFF
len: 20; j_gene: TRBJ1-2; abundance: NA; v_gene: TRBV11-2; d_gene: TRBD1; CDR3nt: TGTGCCAGCAGCTTATTAACCGGAGCCGGGACAGCCGCGATCTACTATGGCTACACCTTC; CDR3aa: CASSLLTGAGTAAIYYGYTF
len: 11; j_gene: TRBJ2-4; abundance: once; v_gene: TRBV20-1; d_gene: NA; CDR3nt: TGCAGCTCAGGAGCCAAAAACATTCAGTACTTC; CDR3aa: CSSGAKNIQYF
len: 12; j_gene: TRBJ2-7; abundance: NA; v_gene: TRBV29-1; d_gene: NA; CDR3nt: TGCAGCGTGGCGGACACCAGCACCGAGCAGTACTTC; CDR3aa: CSVADTSTEQYF
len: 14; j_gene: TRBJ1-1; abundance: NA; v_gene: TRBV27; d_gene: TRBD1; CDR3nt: TGTGCCAGCAGTTTACAGGGGGCTAGGACTGAAGCTTTCTTT; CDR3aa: CASSLQGARTEAFF
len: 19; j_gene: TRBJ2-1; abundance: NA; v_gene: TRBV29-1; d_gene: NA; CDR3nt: TGCAGCGTTGAAGATCTCGTCAGGCCCAACATACCCTCCTACAATGAGCAGTTCTTC; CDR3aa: CSVEDLVRPNIPSYNEQFF
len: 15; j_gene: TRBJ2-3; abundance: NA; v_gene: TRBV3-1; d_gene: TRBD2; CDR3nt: TGTGCCAGCAGGCGGACTAGCGGGAGTGGAGATACGCAGTATTTT; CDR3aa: CASRRTSGSGDTQYF
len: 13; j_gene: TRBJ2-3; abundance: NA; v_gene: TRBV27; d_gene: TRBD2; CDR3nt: TGTGCCGTCGCGGGAGACGCCTCAGATACGCAGTATTTT; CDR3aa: CAVAGDASDTQYF
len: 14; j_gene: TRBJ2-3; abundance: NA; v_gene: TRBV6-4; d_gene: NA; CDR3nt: TGTGCCAGCAGTGGTGGGGAAGACACAGATACGCAGTATTTT; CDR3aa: CASSGGEDTDTQYF
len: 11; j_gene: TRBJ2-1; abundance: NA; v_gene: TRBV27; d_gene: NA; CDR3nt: TGTGCCACCATGGACCCCGTCAGGCAGTTCTTC; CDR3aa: CATMDPVRQFF